A single sample is the source of the 32 T cell receptor beta chains below, sequenced in a study of CD8+CD57+ T cells in acquired aplastic anemia. It was patients with CD8+CD57+ cell expansion by flow cytometry who were chosen for sequencing. According to the study, genomic DNA was the template for TCR beta VDJ and CDR3 profiling. TCRdb reprocessed the reads via MiXCR and lists one record per CDR3 protein. Of approximately 100,000 distinct CDR3 sequences in the sample, about 67% are singletons; the top ten hold about 60%. The sequenced sample was sorted CD4+, CD8+, or CD8+CD57+ T cells (not recorded which) from PBMCs. The source of these receptors is a human donor with aplastic anemia.

This rearrangement joins TRBV5-1 to TRBJ1-6, with D unresolved. With 1 base removed from V and 7 bases from J, the gap between germline ends came to 15 bases. Per germline, CDR1 SGHRS and CDR2 YFSETQ. CDR3 length equals 16 residues. The CDR3 loop reads CASSLWAGRSNSPLHF. The DNA of the CDR3 is TGCGCCAGCAGCTTGTGGGCAGGTCGGTCGAATTCACCCCTCCACTTT. The full variable domain, rest sourced from reference TRBV5-1 and TRBJ1-6, is KAGVTQTPRYLIKTRGQQVTLSCSPISGHRSVSWYQQTPGQGLQFLFEYFSETQRNKGNFPGRFSGRQFSNSRSEMNVSTLELGDSALYLCASSLWAGRSNSPLHFGNGTRLTVT.

Regarding this clonotype: Likely a read error: the CDR3 ends without its conserved phenylalanine or tryptophan. This rearrangement joins TRBV29-1 to TRBJ2-2; either TRBD1 or TRBD2 may supply D (5 bases each). CDR1 is SQVTM and CDR2 is ANQGSEA in the germline V gene. The CDR3 is made up of 12 amino acids. Trimming shortened V by 4 bases and J by 6 bases, and 9 bases separated the two germline ends. This chain's CDR3 is CSVVRGAGELFL. The CDR3 DNA sequence: TGCAGCGTTGTGAGAGGGGCCGGGGAGCTGTTTTTA.

The CDR3 spells CASSLGQGGTYEQYF. The CDR3 coding sequence is TGTGCCAGCAGCTTAGGACAGGGTGGAACCTACGAGCAGTACTTC. The chain has TRBV7-3 and TRBJ2-7; TRBD1 matches at 8 bases. The V gene's germline CDR1 is SGHTA and CDR2 FQGTGA. The CDR3 has 15 amino acids. Trimming removed 2 bases from V and 2 bases from J; junction bases left unmatched: 5.

The sample holds many counts of this clonotype. V gene TRBV9 combines with J gene TRBJ2-5, with 9 positions matching TRBD2. Germline loops: CDR1 SGDLS, CDR2 YYNGEE. CDR3 length equals 14 residues. The V segment lost 4 bases and the J segment 5 bases; nucleotides outside the gene matches: 6. The CDR3 DNA is TGTGCCAGCAGCATTAGCGGGAGTACTGAGACCCAGTACTTC. As protein: CASSISGSTETQYF. Drawing the rest from reference TRBV9 and TRBJ2-5, the complete variable domain is DSGVTQTPKHLITATGQRVTLRCSPRSGDLSVYWYQQSLDQGLQFLIQYYNGEERAKGNILERFSAQQFPDLHSELNLSSLELGDSALYFCASSISGSTETQYFGPGTRLLVL.

In its sample, this clonotype was seen a few times. V is TRBV29-1 and J is TRBJ2-3; D is uncertain. Trimming took 3 bases from V and 3 from J, leaving 4 bases between them. The CDR3 sequence is 11 residues long. Per germline, CDR1 SQVTM and CDR2 ANQGSEA. CDR3 in amino acids: CSVEGTDTQYF. The CDR3 DNA follows: TGCAGCGTTGAGGGTACAGATACGCAGTATTTT.

In this sample, this clonotype turned up many times. The CDR3 region is CASSSSWDEQFF. Written as DNA, the CDR3 is TGTGCCAGCAGCTCAAGCTGGGATGAGCAGTTCTTC. This chain joins TRBV5-4 and TRBJ2-1, with D unclear. Between the trimmed V and J ends, which lost 3 bases and 8 bases, there was a span of 9 bases. CDR1 is SGHNT and CDR2 is YYREEE in the germline V gene (reference sequence). CDR3 length equals 12 residues.

V is TRBV10-3 and J is TRBJ2-7; TRBD2 agrees at 7 bases. Germline V gene lookup returns CDR1 ENHRY and CDR2 SYGVKD. V lost 7 bases, J lost 2 bases, and 14 bases stayed unmatched. The CDR3 is 16 amino acids. The CDR3 coding sequence is TGTGCCATCACTCAGGGAGCGGGACGTGAGGCCTACGAGCAGTACTTC. It translates to CAITQGAGREAYEQYF.

J is TRBJ1-3 and V is TRBV24-1; D gene unclear. Deletions cut 4 bases from V and 5 bases from J, with 2 bases between. The CDR3 length is 11 residues. CDR1 is KGHDR and CDR2 is SFDVKD in the germline V gene. CDR3 region: CATSERNTIYF. The CDR3 DNA reads TGTGCCACCAGTGAACGAAACACCATATATTTT.

The chain carries TRBV10-3 and TRBJ1-2; no clear D gene. The CDR3 is made up of 13 amino acids. V lost 10 bases, J lost 3 bases, and 15 bases lay in between. Germline-derived CDR1 and CDR2 are ENHRY and SYGVKD. This chain's CDR3 is CATKLSSDYGYTF. CDR3 sequence (DNA): TGTGCCACTAAGCTCTCCTCGGACTATGGCTACACCTTC.

The CDR3 spells CASSETPLLNTEAFF. As DNA, the CDR3 is TGTGCCAGCAGTGAGACCCCCCTATTGAACACTGAAGCTTTCTTT. The genes are TRBV2 and TRBJ1-1, with D hard to call. Germline-derived CDR1 and CDR2 are SNHLY and FYNNEI. The germline V and J ends were trimmed by 3 bases and 0 bases, with 11 bases remaining between them. The CDR3 sequence is 15 residues long. The complete variable domain, with remaining parts taken from reference TRBV2 and TRBJ1-1, reads EPEVTQTPSHQVTQMGQEVILRCVPISNHLYFYWYRQILGQKVEFLVSFYNNEISEKSEIFDDQFSVERPDGSNFTLKIRSTKLEDSAMYFCASSETPLLNTEAFFGQGTRLTVV.

V and J are TRBV2 and TRBJ1-1; D remains ambiguous. Germline loops: CDR1 SNHLY, CDR2 FYNNEI. The germline V and J ends were trimmed by 7 bases and 4 bases, with 10 bases remaining between them. CDR3 length equals 12 residues. CDR3 coding DNA: TGTGCCAGCACCCGATGGGTCACTGAAGCTTTCTTT. It is translated as CASTRWVTEAFF. Based on the CDR3 plus reference TRBV2 and TRBJ1-1, the full variable domain is EPEVTQTPSHQVTQMGQEVILRCVPISNHLYFYWYRQILGQKVEFLVSFYNNEISEKSEIFDDQFSVERPDGSNFTLKIRSTKLEDSAMYFCASTRWVTEAFFGQGTRLTVV.

This rearrangement joins TRBV20-1 to TRBJ1-2; perhaps TRBD1 as D (6 bases). The CDR3 length is 12 residues. The germline gives CDR1 DFQATT, CDR2 SNEGSKA (reference sequence). V lost 5 bases and J lost 4, with 11 bases in between. CDR3 residues: CSAWTETYGYTF. The CDR3 nucleotides are TGCAGTGCTTGGACAGAGACCTATGGCTACACCTTC.

V and J are TRBV10-3 and TRBJ1-1, with D perhaps TRBD1 (5 bases). This CDR3 spans 14 amino acids. Germline V CDR1 and CDR2: ENHRY, SYGVKD. With 2 bases removed from V and 6 bases from J, the gap between germline ends came to 13 bases. In DNA, the CDR3 is TGTGCCATCAGTGAGGGAACGACAGAGGCTGAAGCTTTCTTT. Encoded protein: CAISEGTTEAEAFF.

The V call is TRBV7-2, the J call TRBJ1-1; D call uncertain. V lost 4 bases to trimming and J lost 7 bases, with 10 bases between them. Germline CDR1 and CDR2: SGHTA and FQGNSA. The CDR3 spans 12 residues. The CDR3 protein is CASSSDTIEAFF. The CDR3 coding sequence is TGTGCCAGCAGCTCCGACACGATTGAAGCTTTCTTT.

This rearrangement joins TRBV10-3 to TRBJ1-1; TRBD1 matches 9 bases. Germline-derived CDR1 and CDR2 are ENHRY and SYGVKD. V lost 10 bases to trimming and J lost 2 bases; unmatched junction nucleotides: 8. The CDR3 sequence is 14 residues long. CDR3 in DNA: TGTGCCACCGTAAAACAGGGGGCTAACACTGAAGCTTTCTTT. Protein: CATVKQGANTEAFF.

The chain couples TRBV7-3 to TRBJ2-3; D ambiguous. Germline V gene data show CDR1 as SGHTA and CDR2 as FQGTGA. The ends were cut back, 2 bases at V and 2 bases at J, with 8 bases in the middle. The CDR3 totals 14 residues. The chain's CDR3 is CASSLGGATDTQYF. CDR3 nucleotide sequence: TGTGCCAGCAGCTTAGGCGGAGCCACAGATACGCAGTATTTT.

The genes are TRBV20-1 and TRBJ2-5; possibly TRBD1 or TRBD2 for D (6 bases each). Germline values: CDR1 DFQATT, CDR2 SNEGSKA (reference sequence). This CDR3 is built from 14 residues. V gave up 5 bases and J gave up 5 bases, with 18 bases separating them. The CDR3 protein is CSAPPVGGGETQYF. As DNA, the CDR3 is TGCAGTGCTCCACCGGTCGGGGGCGGCGAGACCCAGTACTTC.

The rearrangement links TRBV20-1 to TRBJ2-3; 7 positions match TRBD1. The V gene end was trimmed by 6 bases and the J gene end by 2 bases; junction bases not matched to a gene: 8. Germline CDR1 DFQATT, CDR2 SNEGSKA (reference sequence). The CDR3 sequence is 14 residues long. The DNA for the CDR3 is TGCAGTGCCACACGACAGGGCATCACAGATACGCAGTATTTT. Its protein product is CSATRQGITDTQYF.

The CDR3 spells CSASRRDRGDSYEQYF. CDR3 in DNA: TGCAGTGCTAGCCGCCGGGACAGGGGGGACTCCTACGAGCAGTACTTC. This chain connects TRBV20-1 to TRBJ2-7; 11 nucleotides align to TRBD1. Germline V lookup: CDR1 DFQATT, CDR2 SNEGSKA (reference sequence). The V segment lost 3 bases and the J segment 0 bases; nucleotides outside the gene matches: 7. CDR3 size: 16 residues.

In DNA form, the CDR3 reads TGTGCCACCAGCAGAGATTTAACTGGCTACACCTTC. Its translation: CATSRDLTGYTF. V usage is TRBV15 and J usage is TRBJ1-2; D is unresolved. V was clipped by 0 bases and J by 7 bases, with 6 bases between them. This CDR3 has 12 amino acids. CDR1 LNHNV and CDR2 YYDKDF come from the germline V gene (reference sequence).

In nucleotides, the CDR3 is TGTGCCACCAGTGATTCAGGGATGCTGGACGAGCAGTACTTC. Its protein product is CATSDSGMLDEQYF. J is TRBJ2-7 and V is TRBV24-1; the D gene is possibly TRBD1 (5 bases). This CDR3 is 14 amino acids long. V was trimmed by 2 bases and J by 5 bases, leaving 12 bases between them. Germline CDR1 KGHDR, CDR2 SFDVKD.

The sample holds a few counts of this clonotype. The chain employs TRBV7-2 and TRBJ2-3; 12 nucleotides align to TRBD2. The CDR3 totals 13 residues. With V trimmed by 6 bases and J by 6 bases, 1 base remained unmatched. In germline, CDR1 is SGHTA, CDR2 FQGNSA. CDR3 sequence reads: CASRTSGSDTQYF. The CDR3 DNA is TGTGCCAGCAGGACTAGCGGGAGTGATACGCAGTATTTT.

This clonotype was seen repeatedly, ten times or more. V gene TRBV6-1 combines with J gene TRBJ2-7; 8 nucleotides line up with TRBD1. CDR3 length: 15 residues. The ends lost 1 base at V and 3 bases at J; junction bases unmatched: 5. Germline V gene data show CDR1 as MNHNS and CDR2 as SASEGT. In nucleotides, the CDR3 is TGTGCCAGCAGTGAAGACGGACAGGGTGACTACGAGCAGTACTTC. Translation: CASSEDGQGDYEQYF.

V and J are TRBV29-1 and TRBJ1-1, with 9 nucleotides matching TRBD1. Germline CDR1 is SQVTM and CDR2 is ANQGSEA. This CDR3 region has 15 residues. J gave up 2 bases and V 3 bases, and 7 bases lay outside the gene matches. CDR3 region: CSVDEDRGINTEAFF. The CDR3 DNA reads TGCAGCGTTGACGAGGACAGGGGTATAAACACTGAAGCTTTCTTT.

The V call is TRBV5-8, the J call TRBJ2-5; TRBD1 matches at 10 bases. This CDR3 has 14 amino acids. V shed 4 bases and J 7 bases; nucleotides not matched to a gene: 7. Looked up from germline, CDR1 is SGHTS and CDR2 is YDEGEE. CDR3 sequence reads: CASSQRTGGRTQYF. CDR3 bases: TGTGCCAGCAGCCAGCGGACAGGGGGTAGGACCCAGTACTTC. Complete variable domain (other parts from reference TRBV5-8 and TRBJ2-5): EAGVTQSPTHLIKTRGQQATLRCSPISGHTSVYWYQQALGLGLQFLLWYDEGEERNRGNFPPRFSGRQFPNYSSELNVNALELEDSALYLCASSQRTGGRTQYFGPGTRLLVL.

The chain carries TRBV7-8 and TRBJ2-5, with 8 bases matching TRBD2. Germline V lookup: CDR1 SGHVS, CDR2 FQNEAQ. CDR3 size: 17 residues. J lost 0 bases, V lost 5 bases, and 11 bases had no gene match. The CDR3 sequence is CASSPGSWRGDQETQYF. The DNA of the CDR3 is TGTGCCAGCAGCCCGGGTAGTTGGCGGGGGGACCAAGAGACCCAGTACTTC.

The rearrangement uses TRBV20-1 and TRBJ2-7; D gene unclear. This CDR3 region has 13 residues. The germline V gene has CDR1 DFQATT and CDR2 SNEGSKA (reference sequence). V dropped 5 bases and J dropped 1 base, with 12 bases sitting between them. This CDR3 is CSARRTASYEQYF. The CDR3 coding sequence is TGCAGTGCTCGAAGGACGGCGTCCTACGAGCAGTACTTC.

This chain connects TRBV9 to TRBJ2-7; possible D gene TRBD2, 7 bases. The CDR3 is 16 amino acids. The germline V gene has CDR1 SGDLS and CDR2 YYNGEE. Trimming stripped 0 bases from V and 6 bases from J, with 19 bases between. CDR3 loop: CASSVAIGEGDPEQYF. Written as DNA, the CDR3 is TGTGCCAGCAGCGTAGCTATCGGGGAGGGGGACCCCGAGCAGTACTTC.

This clonotype occurred many times. The chain links TRBV29-1 to TRBJ2-3; no definite D call. CDR1 SQVTM and CDR2 ANQGSEA come from the germline V gene. With 7 bases removed from V and 2 bases from J, the gap between germline ends came to 22 bases. CDR3 length: 16 residues. The CDR3 region is CSASDPLYDITDTQYF. CDR3 DNA: TGCAGCGCCTCTGACCCCCTCTATGACATCACAGATACGCAGTATTTT.

CDR3 region: CASTERGRSYEQYF. DNA for the CDR3: TGTGCCAGCACGGAGCGGGGTCGCTCCTACGAGCAGTACTTC. This chain links TRBV3-1 with TRBJ2-7; 7 bases match TRBD2. V lost 7 bases to trimming and J lost 0 bases; unmatched junction nucleotides: 6. The CDR3 has 14 amino acids. Germline CDR1 LGHDT, CDR2 YNNKEL (reference sequence).

The table lists this clonotype with a count of one. The DNA of the CDR3 is TGTGCCAGCAGCCCTCCGGGGGTCAATGAGCAGTTCTTC. Its protein product is CASSPPGVNEQFF. This chain uses TRBV7-6 with TRBJ2-1, with D possibly being TRBD2 (6 bases). Germline CDR1 is SGHVS and CDR2 is FNYEAQ. This CDR3 contains 13 residues. V was trimmed by 5 bases and J by 6 bases, leaving 11 bases between them.

The V and J genes are TRBV7-9 and TRBJ2-3; no definite D call. CDR3 size: 13 residues. The V gene lost 1 base and the J gene lost 5 bases, with 7 bases spanning the gap. CDR1 and CDR2 from the germline V gene are SEHNR and FQNEAQ (reference sequence). The CDR3 spells CASSLGAVDTQYF. The CDR3 nucleotides are TGTGCCAGCAGCTTAGGGGCTGTAGATACGCAGTATTTT.